What follows are 29 T cell receptor beta chains derived from one specimen sequenced in a study of CD4 and CD8 cells across lung adenocarcinoma regions. TCRdb redid the calling of the PCR reads with MiXCR, one entry per CDR3 protein. Of under 10,000 distinct CDR3 sequences in the sample, approximately 49% were seen once. Specimen: CD4+ T cells from the margin of a lung tumor. The receptors were sampled from a male donor with lung adenocarcinoma. The CD4 and CD8 labels of this study may be unreliable.

The J gene is TRBJ2-7, the V gene TRBV10-2; 8 nucleotides agree with TRBD2. The germline gives CDR1 WSHSY, CDR2 SAAADI. This CDR3 comprises 13 residues. V lost 7 bases to trimming and J lost 5 bases; unmatched junction nucleotides: 7. CDR3 loop: CASTGGELDEQYF. DNA for the CDR3: TGCGCCAGCACCGGGGGGGAGCTAGACGAGCAGTACTTC.

This clonotype was seen more than once but under ten times. This rearrangement joins TRBV6-1 to TRBJ2-5, with D perhaps TRBD2 (6 bases). Looked up from germline, CDR1 is MNHNS and CDR2 is SASEGT. Trimming shortened V by 5 bases and J by 3 bases, and 10 bases separated the two germline ends. CDR3 length: 13 residues. CDR3 loop: CASSLREEETQYF. The CDR3 DNA is TGTGCCAGCAGTCTCAGGGAGGAAGAGACCCAGTACTTC.

V and J are TRBV6-1 and TRBJ2-5; 9 positions match TRBD2. Germline CDR1 reads MNHNS; CDR2 reads SASEGT. This CDR3 has 17 amino acids. J lost 11 bases, V lost 0 bases, and 16 bases had no gene match. The CDR3 loop is CASSEAHGTSSPTKQYF. The CDR3 DNA sequence: TGTGCCAGCAGTGAAGCCCACGGGACTAGCTCGCCTACCAAGCAGTACTTC.

This clonotype was seen a few times. The gene calls are TRBV6-1 and TRBJ2-5; D perhaps matches TRBD2 (6 bases). V lost 5 bases and J 7 bases, leaving 14 bases between the germline ends. The CDR3 runs 13 residues. Germline CDR1 reads MNHNS; CDR2 reads SASEGT. The CDR3 DNA sequence: TGTGCCAGCAGTCGGGACTCCCTCCGGACCCAGTACTTC. As protein: CASSRDSLRTQYF.

By share, this clonotype counts as medium-sized. This chain joins TRBV6-1 and TRBJ1-5; D unresolved. V shed 8 bases and J shed 2 bases, with 7 bases lying between them. The CDR3 spans 12 residues. CDR1 and CDR2 (germline): MNHNS, SASEGT. The CDR3 here is CASGQRNQPQHF. The CDR3 nucleotides are TGTGCCAGCGGGCAGCGCAATCAGCCCCAGCATTTT.

The rearrangement joins TRBV7-2 to TRBJ2-3; D is unresolved. The assigned J gene may be wrong: the sequence end matches TRBJ2-5 better. Per the germline V gene, CDR1 is SGHTA and CDR2 is FQGNSA. This CDR3 has 13 residues. CDR3 sequence reads: CASSPAAGGTQYF. The CDR3 region has the DNA TGTGCCAGCAGCCCCGCGGCCGGTGGGACCCAGTACTTC.

This clonotype was detected a few times. The chain is built from TRBV10-3 and TRBJ2-3, with D unclear. CDR1 is ENHRY and CDR2 is SYGVKD in the germline V gene. CDR3 length equals 14 residues. Trimming took 7 bases from V and 2 from J, leaving 13 bases between them. The CDR3 loop reads CAINKGTDTDTQYF. CDR3 DNA: TGTGCCATCAACAAGGGCACGGACACAGATACGCAGTATTTT.

This clonotype was observed many times. The chain recombines TRBV20-1 with TRBJ2-3, with 10 bases that match TRBD1. Germline V CDR1 and CDR2: DFQATT, SNEGSKA (reference sequence). The length of the CDR3 is 16 residues. The junction had 6 bases not matched to a gene; V was cut back by 1 base and J by 2 bases. The CDR3 DNA reads as TGCAGTGCTAGAGTTCTGGGACAGGGGACCACAGATACGCAGTATTTT. Residues: CSARVLGQGTTDTQYF.

V usage is TRBV7-2 and J usage is TRBJ2-7; TRBD2 matches 12 bases. The J call may not be correct, given that the DNA end is closer to TRBJ2-5. The CDR3 covers 18 residues. Germline loops: CDR1 SGHTA, CDR2 FQGNSA. The CDR3 DNA follows: TGTGCCAGCAGCTTAGGGCCCCCTAGCGGGAGGGCCGAAGAGACCCAGTACTTC. Its protein product is CASSLGPPSGRAEETQYF.

This clonotype was seen many times. The gene calls are TRBV6-1 and TRBJ2-6; TRBD1 or TRBD2 may be the D gene (5 bases each). The CDR3 spans 17 residues. With 6 bases removed from V and 0 bases from J, the gap between germline ends came to 15 bases. The germline CDR1 and CDR2 sequences are MNHNS and SASEGT. In DNA, the CDR3 is TGTGCCAGCAGGGCCGGAGACGGGACCTCTGGGGCCAACGTCCTGACTTTC. This codes for CASRAGDGTSGANVLTF.

V is TRBV27 and J is TRBJ2-1; no reliable D call. The tail of the sequence fits TRBJ2-7 better, so the J call may be wrong. From germline, CDR1 is MNHEY and CDR2 SMNVEV (reference sequence). The CDR3 sequence is 12 residues long. CDR3 sequence (DNA): TGTGCCAGCAGCTCGACCTCCTACGAGCAGTACTTC. Translated, it gives CASSSTSYEQYF.

By share, this clonotype counts as medium-sized (0.01 to 0.1%). The V and J genes are TRBV4-3 and TRBJ2-1, with 12 bases aligning to TRBD2. V gave up 5 bases and J gave up 3 bases; unmatched junction bases: 5. The CDR3 covers 16 residues. The V gene's germline CDR1 is LGHNA and CDR2 YSLEER. The CDR3 coding sequence is TGCGCCAGCAGCGAGACTAGCGGGGGTGGCTACAATGAGCAGTTCTTC. Encoded protein: CASSETSGGGYNEQFF.

By share, this clonotype counts as medium-sized (0.01 to 0.1%). The chain links TRBV7-2 to TRBJ2-7; D not certain. CDR1 is SGHTA and CDR2 is FQGNSA in the germline V gene. Trimming shortened V by 2 bases and J by 4 bases, and 15 bases separated the two germline ends. This CDR3 has 15 residues. CDR3 in DNA: TGTGCCAGCAGCTTATTTCACCAATTGAATTACGAGCAGTACTTC. It translates to CASSLFHQLNYEQYF. Based on the CDR3 plus reference TRBV7-2 and TRBJ2-7, the full variable domain is GAGVSQSPSNKVTEKGKDVELRCDPISGHTALYWYRQSLGQGLEFLIYFQGNSAPDKSGLPSDRFSAERTGGSVSTLTIQRTQQEDSAVYLCASSLFHQLNYEQYFGPGTRLTVT.

V and J are TRBV6-1 and TRBJ2-3; TRBD2 agrees at 10 bases. The CDR3 length is 16 residues. J lost 3 bases, V lost 5 bases, and 8 bases had no gene match. Germline V gives CDR1 MNHNS, CDR2 SASEGT. The chain's CDR3 is CASSRLAGIVTDTQYF. In DNA, the CDR3 is TGTGCCAGCAGTCGACTAGCGGGCATAGTGACAGATACGCAGTATTTT.

V gene TRBV27 combines with J gene TRBJ2-1; TRBD2 aligns across 12 bases. This CDR3 has 14 residues. The germline CDR1 and CDR2 sequences are MNHEY and SMNVEV (reference sequence). J lost 5 bases, V lost 6 bases, and 2 bases had no gene match. The CDR3 DNA reads TGTGCCAGCAGCCGACTAGCGGGGGACAATGAGCAGTTCTTC. This codes for CASSRLAGDNEQFF.

The chain carries TRBV27 and TRBJ2-3; either TRBD1 or TRBD2 may fit D (5 bases each). The end of the DNA fits TRBJ2-5 better, so the J call may be wrong. The CDR3 sequence is 15 residues long. The germline CDR1 and CDR2 sequences are MNHEY and SMNVEV (reference sequence). The chain's CDR3 is CASSSAREWIETQYF. The CDR3 bases are TGTGCCAGCAGTTCGGCCAGGGAGTGGATAGAGACCCAGTACTTC.

The gene calls are TRBV6-1 and TRBJ1-1; TRBD1 might be the D (5 bases). There are 14 residues in the CDR3. The V gene lost 7 bases and the J gene lost 1 base, with 13 bases spanning the gap. The germline CDR1 and CDR2 sequences are MNHNS and SASEGT. This CDR3 reads CASTAGPANTEAFF. CDR3 DNA: TGTGCCAGCACGGCAGGGCCAGCGAACACTGAAGCTTTCTTT.

In its sample, this clonotype was seen a few times. The gene calls are TRBV3-1 and TRBJ2-7; TRBD1 agrees at 9 bases. Losses at the gene ends were 5 bases for V and 6 bases for J; bases not matched to a gene: 2. This CDR3 has 12 residues. Germline CDR1 LGHDT, CDR2 YNNKEL (reference sequence). The CDR3 loop reads CASSLTGGEQYF. For the CDR3, the DNA is TGTGCCAGCAGCTTGACAGGGGGCGAGCAGTACTTC.

The rearrangement uses TRBV10-2 and TRBJ2-7, with unresolved D. The CDR3 is made up of 13 amino acids. V gave up 3 bases and J gave up 6 bases, with 12 bases separating them. Germline V gene lookup returns CDR1 WSHSY and CDR2 SAAADI. The CDR3 DNA sequence: TGCGCCAGCAGTGAAACACCTCCCCCCGAGCAGTACTTC. Translated, it gives CASSETPPPEQYF.

This clonotype occurred many times. The rearrangement links TRBV6-1 to TRBJ2-3; possibly TRBD1 for D (6 bases). V was trimmed by 5 bases and J by 2 bases, leaving 23 bases between them. From germline, CDR1 is MNHNS and CDR2 SASEGT. The CDR3 runs to 18 residues. The CDR3 sequence is CASSRNIWTVSYTDTQYF. CDR3 in DNA: TGTGCCAGCAGTCGTAATATATGGACAGTTTCTTACACAGATACGCAGTATTTT.

This clonotype was seen many times. The V and J genes are TRBV30 and TRBJ2-1; D remains unclear. Germline assignment: CDR1 GTSNPN and CDR2 SVGIG (reference sequence). Deletions cut 0 bases from V and 0 bases from J, with 9 bases between. The CDR3 sequence is 15 residues long. The CDR3 region is CAWSVTEISYNEQFF. The CDR3 DNA is TGTGCCTGGAGTGTAACCGAGATCTCCTACAATGAGCAGTTCTTC.

As regards this clonotype: A junction boundary mismatches the germline segment, possibly from a read error. This chain uses TRBV2 with TRBJ2-4, with a possible D match to TRBD1 (6 bases). The CDR3 runs to 14 residues. CDR1 is SNHLY, CDR2 FYNNEI, per germline. The CDR3 loop is CASRRLGDKDIQYF. The CDR3, as DNA: TGTGCCAGCAGACGGCTGGGGGACAAAGACATTCAGTACTTT.

The V and J genes are TRBV7-2 and TRBJ1-1; TRBD1 is a possible D gene (5 bases). Trimming removed 5 bases at V and 1 base at J, with 8 bases between. CDR3 length: 13 amino acids. The germline gives CDR1 SGHTA, CDR2 FQGNSA. CDR3 protein: CASSLDKNTEAFF. The DNA for the CDR3 is TGTGCCAGCAGCCTGGACAAGAACACTGAAGCTTTCTTT.

This chain joins TRBV23-1 and TRBJ2-7; D is perhaps TRBD1 (5 bases). TRBV23-1 is an ORF for which the function is uncertain. Trimming took off 4 bases at V and 4 bases at J, with 11 bases between the two ends. The CDR3 has 13 residues. CDR3: CASSPDTGYEQYF. For the CDR3, the DNA is TGCGCCAGCAGTCCGGACACAGGATACGAGCAGTACTTC.

This chain uses TRBV28 with TRBJ2-5; D remains ambiguous. This CDR3 region has 15 residues. Germline CDR1 is MDHEN and CDR2 is SYDVKM. V shed 3 bases and J shed 3 bases, with 14 bases lying between them. CDR3: CASSFPGPMEETQYF. CDR3 nucleotide sequence: TGTGCCAGCAGTTTCCCGGGCCCCATGGAAGAGACCCAGTACTTC.

This chain connects TRBV25-1 to TRBJ2-2; 9 bases align to TRBD1. Germline V CDR1 and CDR2: MGHDK, SYGVNS. This CDR3 is built from 16 residues. With V trimmed by 6 bases and J by 4 bases, 9 bases remained unmatched. This chain's CDR3 is CASSDGQGSGTGELFF. Here the CDR3 DNA reads TGTGCCAGCAGCGATGGACAGGGGTCAGGCACCGGGGAGCTGTTTTTT.

This chain's CDR3 is CAWSVLRGAVDTQYF. The CDR3, as DNA: TGTGCCTGGAGTGTACTTCGAGGGGCGGTAGATACGCAGTATTTT. The genes are TRBV30 and TRBJ2-3; D possibly matches TRBD1 or TRBD2 (5 bases each). V dropped 0 bases and J dropped 5 bases, with 15 bases sitting between them. Germline CDR1 GTSNPN, CDR2 SVGIG (reference sequence). The CDR3 contains 15 residues.

A few counts support this clonotype. The CDR3 nucleotides read TGCGCCAGCAGCCAAGAAGTTAGCAGACGGGATCAGCCCCAGCATTTT. This gives the protein CASSQEVSRRDQPQHF. The chain carries TRBV4-1 and TRBJ1-5; D gene uncertain. Looked up from germline, CDR1 is MGHRA and CDR2 is YSYEKL. Trimming removed 0 bases from V and 5 bases from J, with 14 bases in between. The CDR3 runs to 16 residues.

This clonotype was counted ten times or more. This sequence joins TRBV7-8 and TRBJ1-2; a weak D match, TRBD1 (6 bases). Germline values: CDR1 SGHVS, CDR2 FQNEAQ. The V end lost 3 bases, the J end lost 8 bases, and 13 bases lay between the germline ends. This CDR3 has 13 residues. CDR3 sequence reads: CASSFSVGGGYTF. DNA of the CDR3: TGTGCCAGCAGCTTTTCAGTAGGGGGAGGCTACACCTTC.